The following is a T cell receptor (beta chain) sequence with its context. Antigen: not known. Primers: 60 Vbeta forward and 13 Jbeta reverse. Sequenced by immunoSEQ multiplex PCR; TCRdb stores in-frame clones only, minus some. The table shows about 130,000 clones, with more than 60% occurring only once. The source of the sample is a study of cytomegalovirus exposure and HLA in healthy donors. The V end lost 4 bases, the J end lost 1 base, and 14 bases lay between the germline ends. CDR3 length: 15 amino acids. CDR1 is SGHTA and CDR2 is FQGTGA in the germline V gene. Study-wide points: Some V segments, TRBV6-2 and TRBV6-3 among them, were indistinguishable and were therefore excluded. The study carried out a later analysis of TCR beta sequences. It associated roughly 17,000 of them with specific HLA alleles at a false discovery rate of 0.05. Certain sequence variants were highly shared and formed a cluster, and this cluster was likely a sequencing artifact.

This receptor was obtained from a woman in her fifties or sixties in good health and CMV-seropositive. The chain recombines TRBV7-3 with TRBJ2-7; D possibly corresponds to TRBD1 (6 bases). The specimen was PBMCs. CDR3 region: CASSSSGVGSYEQYF. CDR3 bases: TGTGCCAGCAGCTCCTCAGGGGTGGGATCCTACGAGCAGTACTTC.